Below, one TCR beta chain is given with its context. This sample is part of a study of blood T cell repertoires in COVID-19. Sequencing was performed with immunoSEQ multiplex PCR; in TCRdb, only in-frame clones are kept and a portion is missing. The table has 100,000 to 120,000 clones, 85% to 90% seen once. CDR3 length: 16 amino acids. Germline V CDR1 and CDR2: SEHNR, FQNEAQ (reference sequence). V dropped 5 bases and J dropped 4 bases, with 18 bases sitting between them. This clonotype originated in an older woman with COVID-19, enrolled during active disease. Sequencing used peripheral blood. The V gene is TRBV7-9, the J gene TRBJ2-1; D may be TRBD2 (5 bases). The chain's CDR3 is CASSPASSGIYNEQFF. DNA of the CDR3: TGTGCCAGCAGCCCAGCGAGCAGCGGAATTTACAATGAGCAGTTCTTC.